The 8 T cell receptor beta chains reported below all come from one sample, sequenced in a study of T cells in Graves' hyperthyroidism and ophthalmopathy. Researchers took RNA transcripts and amplified the TCR beta CDR3 regions from them. The TCR CDR3 was amplified in a first-round RT-PCR using the HTBI primer set. TCRdb passed the multiplex PCR reads through MiXCR, listing each CDR3 protein once. In the table there are about 420,000 distinct CDR3 sequences, approximately 14% of which are singletons. Sequencing was carried out using blood. The receptor source for this set is a woman under 30 with Graves' hyperthyroidism.

For the CDR3, the DNA is TGTGCCAGCAGCACCAGAGACAGGCTCGGAGGCTACACCTTC. Translated: CASSTRDRLGGYTF. This chain links TRBV7-9 with TRBJ1-2; tentatively, D is TRBD1 (6 bases). This CDR3 contains 14 residues. The germline gives CDR1 SEHNR, CDR2 FQNEAQ (reference sequence). Trimming cost V 5 bases and J 8 bases, with 18 bases left between them.

This clonotype occurred many times. The J gene is TRBJ1-5, the V gene TRBV6-1; maybe TRBD1 (6 bases). The CDR3 contains 15 residues. Trimming took 2 bases from V and 5 from J, leaving 13 bases between them. Germline values: CDR1 MNHNS, CDR2 SASEGT. The CDR3 reads CASSENPGDHQPQHF. CDR3 in DNA: TGTGCCAGCAGTGAAAACCCAGGGGACCATCAGCCCCAGCATTTT.

Notes on this clonotype: This could be a read error, since a much larger clone is one nucleotide away. This chain connects TRBV27 to TRBJ1-4; no definite D call. The CDR3 is 13 residues long. Germline CDR1 reads MNHEY; CDR2 reads SMNVEV (reference sequence). The V and J ends lost 3 bases and 8 bases respectively, with 10 bases between them. CDR3 DNA sequence: TGTGCCAGCAGTTTCAGGAGGCAGGAAAAACTGTTTTTT. Amino acid sequence: CASSFRRQEKLFF.

Many counts were recorded for this clonotype. The V gene is TRBV11-1, the J gene TRBJ1-1, with D unclear. The CDR3 length is 13 residues. The germline gives CDR1 SGHAT, CDR2 FQDESV (reference sequence). The V and J ends lost 5 bases and 2 bases respectively, with 9 bases between them. In DNA form, the CDR3 reads TGTGCCAGCAGCCCAAAAGAAAACACTGAAGCTTTCTTT. Translation gives CASSPKENTEAFF. Using reference TRBV11-1 and TRBJ1-1 for the parts outside the CDR3, the full variable domain is EAEVAQSPRYKITEKSQAVAFWCDPISGHATLYWYRQILGQGPELLVQFQDESVVDDSQLPKDRFSAERLKGVDSTLKIQPAELGDSAMYLCASSPKENTEAFFGQGTRLTVV.

Comment on this clonotype: Since a much larger clone is just one base distant, this may be a read error. The V gene is TRBV27, the J gene TRBJ2-7, with TRBD2 identical over 10 bases. Looked up from germline, CDR1 is MNHEY and CDR2 is SMNVEV (reference sequence). Trimming at V came to 2 bases and at J to 6 bases, leaving 4 bases not matched to a gene. The CDR3 contains 14 residues. CDR3 bases: TGTGCCAGCAGTTTACTAGCGGGAGAGGGCGAGCAGTACTTC. Translation: CASSLLAGEGEQYF.

For the CDR3, the DNA is TGTGCCAGCAGCCCGGGACCTGGGTTGAGCAATCAGCCCCAGCATTTT. Its protein is CASSPGPGLSNQPQHF. This rearrangement joins TRBV9 to TRBJ1-5, with D perhaps matching TRBD1 (5 bases). The germline V gene encodes CDR1 SGDLS and CDR2 YYNGEE. Between the trimmed V and J ends, which lost 4 bases and 1 base, there was a span of 15 bases. This CDR3 is built from 16 residues. The full variable domain, with the rest looked up from reference TRBV9 and TRBJ1-5, is DSGVTQTPKHLITATGQRVTLRCSPRSGDLSVYWYQQSLDQGLQFLIQYYNGEERAKGNILERFSAQQFPDLHSELNLSSLELGDSALYFCASSPGPGLSNQPQHFGDGTRLSIL.

This clonotype was counted at least ten times. The gene calls are TRBV9 and TRBJ1-1, with 8 bases fitting TRBD1. CDR3 length equals 14 residues. V shed 2 bases and J 5 bases; nucleotides not matched to a gene: 5. Germline CDR1 reads SGDLS; CDR2 reads YYNGEE. This chain's CDR3 is CASSVTGGITEAFF. The CDR3 DNA follows: TGTGCCAGCAGCGTCACAGGGGGGATAACTGAAGCTTTCTTT.

The table lists this clonotype with many counts. The V call is TRBV19, the J call TRBJ2-2; the D gene is possibly TRBD2 (6 bases). Germline V gene data show CDR1 as LNHDA and CDR2 as SQIVND (reference sequence). The length of the CDR3 is 17 residues. V lost 5 bases and J lost 3, with 19 bases in between. The CDR3 sequence is CASSSQGRERDTGELFF. Here the CDR3 DNA reads TGTGCCAGTAGTTCTCAAGGCCGGGAGCGGGACACCGGGGAGCTGTTTTTT.